This entry lists 11 T cell receptor beta chains sequenced from one sample in a study of molecular identifiers for immune sequencing clone quantification. Each CDR3 protein gets one entry after TCRdb re-called the PCR reads with MiXCR. Seen here are about 10,000 distinct CDR3 sequences, over 20% observed once, and the top ten hold around 1.4%. What was sequenced was naive CD8+ T cells from blood, with Jurkat cell RNA spiked in. As for subset: FACS-sorted CD8+CD4-CCR7+CD45RA+ naive T cells. The receptors were gathered from a human donor in good health. Some libraries in this study had Jurkat cell RNA spiked in.

The chain joins TRBV12-3 or TRBV12-4 to TRBJ1-5; 7 bases are shared with TRBD1. The ends lost 6 bases at V and 0 bases at J; junction bases unmatched: 5. The CDR3 totals 15 residues. CDR3 protein: CASRRGQYSNQPQHF. CDR3 nucleotide sequence: TGTGCCAGCAGGCGGGGACAGTATAGCAATCAGCCCCAGCATTTT.

The chain joins TRBV27 to TRBJ2-3, with D perhaps matching TRBD2 (7 bases). The CDR3 loop spans 15 amino acids. The V end lost 3 bases, the J end lost 2 bases, and 12 bases lay between the germline ends. Germline V lookup: CDR1 MNHEY, CDR2 SMNVEV (reference sequence). CDR3 nucleotides: TGTGCCAGCAGTTTGGACGGGGGGCCCACAGATACGCAGTATTTT. Its protein is CASSLDGGPTDTQYF.

This clonotype was recorded a few times. A much more abundant neighbour one base away suggests this may be a read error. The chain carries TRBV19 and TRBJ2-3; 10 positions match TRBD1. V lost 5 bases, J lost 1 base, and 12 bases stayed unmatched. Looked up from germline, CDR1 is LNHDA and CDR2 is SQIVND (reference sequence). This CDR3 is built from 18 residues. In DNA, the CDR3 is TGTGCCAGTAGTCTGACAGGGGGCCTAATCCACGGCACAGATACGCAGTATTTT. Protein product: CASSLTGGLIHGTDTQYF.

This clonotype has just one count. A much larger clone differs by one base, so this may be a read error. Lacking the conserved final phenylalanine or tryptophan, this CDR3 likely reflects a read error. The chain links TRBV6-2 or TRBV6-3 to TRBJ1-2; D gene unclear. V shed 6 bases and J shed 6 bases, with 11 bases lying between them. The germline V gene has CDR1 MNHEY and CDR2 SVGEGT. CDR3 size: 12 residues. The CDR3 sequence: CASRSYRDGYTL. The CDR3 DNA is TGTGCCAGCAGATCATACAGAGATGGCTACACCCTC.

Notes on this clonotype: A much more abundant neighbour one base away suggests this may be a read error. The CDR3 DNA is TGTTCCACCAGTGATGTCGACAGCTCCTTCTCTGGAAACACCATATATTTT. Protein sequence: CSTSDVDSSFSGNTIYF. The chain has TRBV24-1 and TRBJ1-3; tentative D call: TRBD1 (5 bases). The CDR3 runs to 17 residues. CDR1 and CDR2 (germline): KGHDR, SFDVKD.

With regard to this clonotype: A much larger clone lies a single base off, so this may be a read error. V and J are TRBV7-9 and TRBJ2-7; 7 positions match TRBD1. CDR1 is SEHNR and CDR2 is FQNEAQ in the germline V gene (reference sequence). The CDR3 is 14 amino acids. In DNA form, the CDR3 reads TGTGCCAGCAGCTCAGGCAGGGGGTTCTACGGGCAGTACTTC. It codes for CASSSGRGFYGQYF.

This clonotype was detected a few times. This likely comes from a read error, as the CDR3 has no conserved phenylalanine or tryptophan at its end. The chain combines TRBV4-2 with TRBJ1-1; D might be TRBD1 (6 bases). V dropped 0 bases and J dropped 4 bases, with 9 bases sitting between them. The CDR3 covers 14 residues. CDR1 is LGHNA, CDR2 YNFKEQ, per germline. The CDR3 DNA reads TGTGCCAGCAGCCAAGAAAGGGGGACCACTGAAGCTTTCCTT. This gives the protein CASSQERGTTEAFL.

Note on this clonotype: One end of the junction fails to match germline, which may point to a read error. The rearrangement joins TRBV5-3 to TRBJ1-5, with no clear D. TRBV5-3 is treated as an ORF (open reading frame) with a function not yet certain. The length of the CDR3 is 14 residues. The CDR3 DNA is TGTGCCAGCAGCTTAGGTCAGGACAATCAGCCCCAGCATTTT. It is translated as CASSLGQDNQPQHF.

This clonotype has at least ten counts. The chain combines TRBV7-9 with TRBJ2-5, with D possibly being TRBD2 (5 bases). The germline CDR1 and CDR2 sequences are SEHNR and FQNEAQ (reference sequence). Trimming took off 4 bases at V and 6 bases at J, with 12 bases between the two ends. The CDR3 extends over 13 amino acids. The CDR3 region is CASSSPGEQTQYF. As DNA, the CDR3 is TGTGCCAGCAGCTCCCCCGGGGAGCAGACCCAGTACTTC.

About this clonotype itself: A junction boundary mismatches the germline segment, possibly from a read error. The gene calls are TRBV29-1 and TRBJ1-1; D uncertain. This CDR3 is 12 amino acids long. Per germline, CDR1 SQVTM and CDR2 ANQGSEA. The CDR3 nucleotides are TGCGGCGTTTGGCAGGCCACCCCTGAAGCTTTCTTT. It specifies CGVWQATPEAFF.

Details on this clonotype: Possible read error: a much larger clone is one base away. The chain recombines TRBV5-6 with TRBJ1-1; D is undetermined. CDR3 length equals 15 residues. Germline loops: CDR1 SGHDT, CDR2 YYEEEE. The CDR3 bases are TGTGCCAGCAGCTTGGGGACGTTTACTTACACTGGAGCTTTCTTT. Encoded protein: CASSLGTFTYTGAFF.